A single sample is the source of the 26 T cell receptor beta chains below, sequenced in a study of blood T cell repertoires in COVID-19. Measured with immunoSEQ multiplex PCR; TCRdb has only the in-frame clones, and not every one. The repertoire includes 40,000 or so clones, about 90% of them detected once, and less than 20% sits in the top ten. Sequenced sample: peripheral blood. Receptors were obtained from a woman aged 25 to 39 in a cohort sampled during active COVID-19.

The chain employs TRBV7-3 and TRBJ1-1, with 7 bases identical to TRBD1. CDR1 is SGHTA and CDR2 is FQGTGA in the germline V gene. V shed 6 bases and J 3 bases; nucleotides not matched to a gene: 4. The CDR3 is 13 residues long. The CDR3, as DNA: TGTGCCAGCAGTATGGGACAGTACACTGAAGCTTTCTTT. This codes for CASSMGQYTEAFF.

The chain joins TRBV4-1 to TRBJ2-3; D perhaps matches TRBD2 (6 bases). The germline V and J ends were trimmed by 4 bases and 2 bases, with 16 bases remaining between them. There are 16 residues in the CDR3. The germline V gene encodes CDR1 MGHRA and CDR2 YSYEKL. CDR3 sequence: CASSRGLDSYTDTQYF. The CDR3 bases are TGCGCCAGCAGCCGGGGACTCGATTCTTACACAGATACGCAGTATTTT.

The chain recombines TRBV5-6 with TRBJ2-2; D not certain. CDR3 length: 14 residues. The germline V gene encodes CDR1 SGHDT and CDR2 YYEEEE. With 3 bases removed from V and 7 bases from J, the gap between germline ends came to 13 bases. CDR3 nucleotides: TGTGCCAGCAGCTCTAGACCGCCTATCGGGGAGCTGTTTTTT. Translation: CASSSRPPIGELFF.

The chain couples TRBV2 to TRBJ2-7; 10 bases agree with TRBD2. Trimming took 5 bases from V and 5 from J; bases not matched to a gene: 9. The CDR3 extends over 15 amino acids. Germline V gene data show CDR1 as SNHLY and CDR2 as FYNNEI. The CDR3 DNA is TGTGCCAGCAGTTGGGCGTCTAGCGGGAGTAACGAGCAGTACTTC. Translated, it gives CASSWASSGSNEQYF.

CDR3 bases: TGTGCCAGTAGTATAGGTGGCAGGAACACTGAAGCTTTCTTT. Its protein product is CASSIGGRNTEAFF. This sequence joins TRBV19 and TRBJ1-1; D remains ambiguous. CDR1 is LNHDA, CDR2 SQIVND, per germline (reference sequence). The CDR3 runs 14 residues. Trimming stripped 1 base from V and 1 base from J, with 7 bases between.

This rearrangement joins TRBV5-1 to TRBJ1-2, with 10 bases identical to TRBD1. The CDR3 sequence is 16 residues long. The junction had 10 bases not matched to a gene; V was cut back by 0 bases and J by 8 bases. CDR1 is SGHRS, CDR2 YFSETQ, per germline. The CDR3 sequence: CASSLAGTGVYGGYTF. For the CDR3, the DNA is TGCGCCAGCAGCTTGGCCGGGACAGGGGTATATGGGGGCTACACCTTC.

The chain couples TRBV11-2 to TRBJ2-1; no reliable D call. The germline CDR1 and CDR2 sequences are SGHAT and FQNNGV. The ends were cut back, 0 bases at V and 7 bases at J, with 13 bases in the middle. This CDR3 spans 15 amino acids. For the CDR3, the DNA is TGTGCCAGCAGCTTAGATAGGCTAGGTGGGAATGAGCAGTTCTTC. Translated: CASSLDRLGGNEQFF.

The chain links TRBV6-5 to TRBJ2-7; D call uncertain. Germline values: CDR1 MNHEY, CDR2 SVGAGI. V shed 7 bases and J shed 0 bases, with 7 bases lying between them. The CDR3 extends over 12 amino acids. The chain's CDR3 is CASISYSYEQYF. For the CDR3, the DNA is TGTGCCAGCATCTCCTACTCCTACGAGCAGTACTTC.

The chain carries TRBV3-1 (or the pseudogene TRBV3-2) and TRBJ2-1; the match to TRBD2 covers 11 bases. Germline V CDR1 and CDR2: LGHDT, YNNKEL (reference sequence). V was pared by 7 bases and J by 4 bases, with 6 bases of the junction left unmatched. The CDR3 is made up of 15 amino acids. The CDR3 DNA follows: TGTGCCAGCACCTCGCGGACTAGCGGGTACAATGAGCAGTTCTTC. Translation gives CASTSRTSGYNEQFF.

V usage is TRBV4-1 and J usage is TRBJ2-3; 10 bases line up with TRBD1. The germline CDR1 and CDR2 sequences are MGHRA and YSYEKL. V shed 1 base, J shed 1 base, and the junction held 8 bases outside the gene matches. The CDR3 runs to 18 residues. In nucleotides, the CDR3 is TGCGCCAGCAGCCAAGTACATTATGGGACAGGGGGCACAGATACGCAGTATTTT. Its protein is CASSQVHYGTGGTDTQYF.

This clone was observed once. The V and J genes are TRBV24-1 and TRBJ2-1; 10 bases agree with TRBD2. The CDR3 is made up of 14 amino acids. Looked up from germline, CDR1 is KGHDR and CDR2 is SFDVKD. With 6 bases clipped from V and 6 bases from J, the junction kept 4 bases outside the gene matches. CDR3 DNA: TGTGCCACCAGTTCCAGCGGGAGGGGCAATGAGCAGTTCTTC. Translated: CATSSSGRGNEQFF.

The genes are TRBV11-2 and TRBJ2-1; D is undetermined. Per germline, CDR1 SGHAT and CDR2 FQNNGV. V gave up 5 bases and J gave up 0 bases, with 14 bases separating them. The CDR3 runs to 16 residues. The CDR3 reads CASSRMTVSSYNEQFF. In nucleotides, the CDR3 is TGTGCCAGCAGCCGGATGACTGTTAGCTCCTACAATGAGCAGTTCTTC.

This sequence joins TRBV18 and TRBJ2-5; the match to TRBD1 covers 9 bases. The CDR3 covers 16 residues. Germline loops: CDR1 KGHSH, CDR2 LQKENI. V shed 5 bases, J shed 4 bases, and the junction held 11 bases outside the gene matches. The DNA for the CDR3 is TGTGCCAGCTCAGCCTGGGACAGGGAGAGATCAGAGACCCAGTACTTC. Amino acids: CASSAWDRERSETQYF.

This chain joins TRBV7-2 and TRBJ1-1; 7 bases line up with TRBD1. In germline, CDR1 is SGHTA, CDR2 FQGNSA. V lost 1 base, J lost 6 bases, and 5 bases stayed unmatched. There are 14 residues in the CDR3. CDR3 in amino acids: CASSLDRQGPEAFF. The CDR3 DNA reads TGTGCCAGCAGCTTAGACCGACAGGGCCCTGAAGCTTTCTTT. The entire variable domain, with the rest obtained from reference TRBV7-2 and TRBJ1-1, is as follows: GAGVSQSPSNKVTEKGKDVELRCDPISGHTALYWYRQSLGQGLEFLIYFQGNSAPDKSGLPSDRFSAERTGGSVSTLTIQRTQQEDSAVYLCASSLDRQGPEAFFGQGTRLTVV.

This clone was seen only a few times. The CDR3 here is CASSPVQGLVEQFF. As DNA, the CDR3 is TGTGCCAGCAGCCCGGTCCAGGGGTTGGTTGAGCAGTTCTTC. V gene TRBV21-1 combines with J gene TRBJ2-1; the table's D call TRBD1 went unverified against the DNA. TRBV21-1 constitutes a pseudogene. This CDR3 is built from 14 residues.

This chain links TRBV28 with TRBJ2-2; unclear D gene. V was shortened by 4 bases and J by 7 bases, with 16 bases between the two germline ends. This CDR3 comprises 15 residues. Germline lookup yields CDR1 MDHEN and CDR2 SYDVKM. The CDR3 protein is CASSSPHFSGGELFF. CDR3 coding DNA: TGTGCCAGCAGTTCCCCCCATTTTTCGGGCGGGGAGCTGTTTTTT.

Concerning this clone itself: The junction differs from germline at one of its ends, possibly a read error. The chain employs TRBV7-7 and TRBJ2-2; 7 bases are a match to TRBD1. Germline V CDR1 and CDR2: SSHAT, FNYEAQ (reference sequence). The CDR3 length is 15 residues. The CDR3 bases are TGTGCTAGCAGCCCACAGGGGAAGGTTCACCGGGGAGCTGTTTTT. Protein product: CASSPQGKVHRGAVF.

This clone was observed once. The rearrangement links TRBV7-2 to TRBJ1-6; TRBD1 aligns across 11 bases. Germline V gives CDR1 SGHTA, CDR2 FQGNSA. The CDR3 extends over 15 amino acids. Trimming cost V 4 bases and J 8 bases; bases outside gene matches: 4. CDR3 loop: CASSSRTGGYSPLHF. CDR3 coding DNA: TGTGCCAGCAGCTCCCGGACAGGGGGCTATTCACCCCTCCACTTT.

This sequence joins TRBV3-1 (or the pseudogene TRBV3-2) and TRBJ2-7, with a tentative D call TRBD1 (6 bases). V was trimmed by 0 bases and J by 7 bases, leaving 10 bases between them. The CDR3 has 13 amino acids. CDR1 and CDR2 (germline): LGHDT, YNNKEL (reference sequence). In DNA, the CDR3 is TGTGCCAGCAGCCAAGATGGGGGCGGAGAGCAGTACTTC. It codes for CASSQDGGGEQYF.

V is TRBV7-3 and J is TRBJ2-2; tentative D call: TRBD1 (5 bases). Germline CDR1 and CDR2: SGHTA and FQGTGA. Trimming removed 2 bases at V and 5 bases at J, with 9 bases between. CDR3 length equals 14 residues. The CDR3, as DNA: TGTGCCAGCAGCTTATACCAGGGAACCGGGGAGCTGTTTTTT. Amino acids: CASSLYQGTGELFF.

The chain links TRBV11-2 to TRBJ2-1; TRBD2 aligns across 13 bases. The CDR3 contains 14 residues. CDR1 is SGHAT, CDR2 FQNNGV, per germline. The trim removed 5 bases at V and 10 bases at J, leaving 5 bases unmatched. The DNA for the CDR3 is TGTGCCAGCAGCCCGGGGACTAGCGGGACCGAGCAGTTCTTC. This gives the protein CASSPGTSGTEQFF.

The V gene is TRBV30, the J gene TRBJ2-1; D call uncertain. V lost 3 bases and J 6 bases, leaving 9 bases between the germline ends. Germline V CDR1 and CDR2: GTSNPN, SVGIG (reference sequence). The CDR3 totals 12 residues. The CDR3 nucleotides are TGTGCCTGGAGAGCCCGCCTCAATGAGCAGTTCTTC. Translated, it gives CAWRARLNEQFF. Combining the CDR3 with reference TRBV30 and TRBJ2-1 gives the whole variable domain SQTIHQWPATLVQPVGSPLSLECTVEGTSNPNLYWYRQAAGRGLQLLFYSVGIGQISSEVPQNLSASRPQDRQFILSSKKLLLSDSGFYLCAWRARLNEQFFGPGTRLTVL.

J is TRBJ1-1 and V is TRBV19; D possibly corresponds to TRBD1 (5 bases). CDR1 is LNHDA, CDR2 SQIVND, per germline (reference sequence). The CDR3 contains 15 residues. V lost 4 bases and J lost 2, with 14 bases in between. This CDR3 reads CASSTLTASNTEAFF. CDR3 sequence (DNA): TGTGCCAGTAGTACCCTGACAGCGTCTAACACTGAAGCTTTCTTT.

The rearrangement links TRBV27 to TRBJ2-7; 8 nucleotides line up with TRBD1. Looked up from germline, CDR1 is MNHEY and CDR2 is SMNVEV (reference sequence). V was pared by 5 bases and J by 1 base, with 13 bases of the junction left unmatched. The CDR3 has 17 amino acids. CDR3 residues: CASSHSSPGQASYEQYF. CDR3 DNA sequence: TGTGCCAGCAGTCATTCGTCGCCGGGACAGGCTTCCTACGAGCAGTACTTC.

CDR3 sequence reads: CASRGGTANTEAFF. CDR3 DNA: TGTGCCAGCAGAGGGGGGACAGCGAACACTGAAGCTTTCTTT. The V and J genes are TRBV6-5 and TRBJ1-1; TRBD1 matches 7 bases. The CDR3 length is 14 residues. Germline lookup yields CDR1 MNHEY and CDR2 SVGAGI. V lost 6 bases and J lost 1; bases outside the gene matches: 5.

This CDR3 is CASSLGTGRGETQYF. The CDR3 DNA follows: TGCGCCAGCAGCTTGGGGACGGGGAGGGGAGAGACCCAGTACTTC. The chain links TRBV5-1 to TRBJ2-5; TRBD2 matches 7 bases. Germline V gives CDR1 SGHRS, CDR2 YFSETQ. V lost 0 bases and J lost 4; bases outside the gene matches: 6. This CDR3 comprises 15 residues.